Listed here is a single T cell receptor (beta chain). These data originate in a study of blood T cell repertoires in COVID-19. The overall study: The samples span acute and convalescent COVID-19 from the United States, Italy and Spain. T cells, B-cell-depleted T cells, or PBMCs supplied cDNA or gDNA.

Original analysis: For nucleated cells, counts were estimated from reference gene primer amplification. Assay used: immunoSEQ multiplex PCR; TCRdb lists only in-frame clones, some missing. That table is the source of V, J and clone size, and D and trimming were worked out from the DNA. This sample has about 120,000 clones, with 87% found just once. V dropped 6 bases and J dropped 6 bases, with 20 bases sitting between them. Looked up from germline, CDR1 is SGHTA and CDR2 is FQGTGA. This CDR3 is 15 amino acids long. This TCR came from a human donor in a cohort sampled during active COVID-19. Source material: peripheral blood. The chain recombines TRBV7-3 with TRBJ2-5; tentatively, D is TRBD1 (6 bases). Here the CDR3 DNA reads TGTGCCAGCAGTCGGGACACCGTAGAGGGAAAGACCCAGTACTTC. Amino acids: CASSRDTVEGKTQYF.